The next 22 T cell receptor beta chains were all read from a single sample in a study of blood T cell repertoires in COVID-19. Sequencing was performed with immunoSEQ multiplex PCR; in TCRdb, only in-frame clones are kept and a portion is missing. The data contain about 210,000 clones, 87% of them singletons. The sample was peripheral blood. The receptors stem from a man in his sixties who had recovered from COVID-19.

The rearrangement links TRBV7-9 to TRBJ1-2, with 7 bases aligning to TRBD1. V was pared by 5 bases and J by 4 bases, with 7 bases of the junction left unmatched. This CDR3 comprises 14 residues. The germline V gene encodes CDR1 SEHNR and CDR2 FQNEAQ (reference sequence). The CDR3 loop reads CASSPTTGSYGYTF. The CDR3 DNA reads TGTGCCAGCAGCCCTACGACAGGGAGCTATGGCTACACCTTC. Full variable domain (missing parts from reference TRBV7-9 and TRBJ1-2): DTGVSQNPRHKITKRGQNVTFRCDPISEHNRLYWYRQTLGQGPEFLTYFQNEAQLEKSRLLSDRFSAERPKGSFSTLEIQRTEQGDSAMYLCASSPTTGSYGYTFGSGTRLTVV.

J is TRBJ1-5 and V is TRBV19; 8 bases are a match to TRBD1. With V trimmed by 0 bases and J by 6 bases, 10 bases remained unmatched. Germline V lookup: CDR1 LNHDA, CDR2 SQIVND (reference sequence). The CDR3 runs to 17 residues. The CDR3 coding sequence is TGTGCCAGTAGTATAGATTTGGGGACAGGCCCAGGTCAGCCCCAGCATTTT. It translates to CASSIDLGTGPGQPQHF.

The gene calls are TRBV9 and TRBJ2-7, with 7 bases aligning to TRBD2. The CDR3 covers 16 residues. Looked up from germline, CDR1 is SGDLS and CDR2 is YYNGEE. V shed 4 bases, J shed 1 base, and the junction held 11 bases outside the gene matches. CDR3 amino acids: CASSPQGGVSSYEQYF. The CDR3, as DNA: TGTGCCAGCAGCCCTCAGGGAGGGGTCTCTTCCTACGAGCAGTACTTC.

This chain links TRBV15 with TRBJ2-6; no clear D gene. The CDR3 totals 16 residues. V lost 0 bases and J lost 0, with 6 bases in between. Germline V gene sequence: CDR1 LNHNV, CDR2 YYDKDF (reference sequence). CDR3 loop: CATSRESGSGANVLTF. In DNA form, the CDR3 reads TGTGCCACCAGCAGAGAGTCGGGCTCTGGGGCCAACGTCCTGACTTTC.

This clone is a singleton in its sample. This chain joins TRBV5-4 and TRBJ2-1; tentative D call: TRBD2 (6 bases). The V end lost 4 bases, the J end lost 0 bases, and 14 bases lay between the germline ends. This CDR3 is 16 amino acids long. The germline CDR1 and CDR2 sequences are SGHNT and YYREEE (reference sequence). This chain's CDR3 is CASSARGSGSYNEQFF. In nucleotides, the CDR3 is TGTGCCAGCAGCGCCCGGGGGAGCGGCTCCTACAATGAGCAGTTCTTC.

The chain links TRBV7-2 to TRBJ2-1, with D perhaps matching TRBD2 (6 bases). The CDR3 is 16 residues long. Germline CDR1 and CDR2: SGHTA and FQGNSA. Trimming removed 5 bases at V and 8 bases at J, with 22 bases between. The CDR3 sequence: CASSPPVAGPGDEQFF. CDR3 in DNA: TGTGCCAGCAGCCCGCCTGTGGCGGGGCCGGGGGATGAGCAGTTCTTC.

The chain is built from TRBV19 and TRBJ2-7; unclear D gene. This CDR3 spans 13 amino acids. The germline V gene encodes CDR1 LNHDA and CDR2 SQIVND (reference sequence). V was trimmed by 3 bases and J by 6 bases, leaving 12 bases between them. The DNA of the CDR3 is TGTGCCAGTAGTATTCTCTGGAGAGGCGAGCAGTACTTC. Its translation: CASSILWRGEQYF.

The chain's CDR3 is CASSRRGDGSGETQYF. The CDR3 DNA reads TGTGCCAGCAGCCGCCGGGGGGACGGGAGTGGTGAGACCCAGTACTTC. V usage is TRBV3-1 (or the pseudogene TRBV3-2) and J usage is TRBJ2-5; TRBD2 agrees at 7 bases. The length of the CDR3 is 16 residues. Unmatched junction bases numbered 13, after V lost 4 bases and J lost 5 bases. The germline gives CDR1 LGHDT, CDR2 YNNKEL (reference sequence).

The V and J genes are TRBV18 and TRBJ1-6, with 10 bases aligning to TRBD1. The CDR3 spans 17 residues. CDR1 KGHSH and CDR2 LQKENI come from the germline V gene. The junction had 12 bases not matched to a gene; V was cut back by 4 bases and J by 9 bases. CDR3 sequence: CASSLNPGTGVGSPLHF. The CDR3 DNA reads as TGTGCCAGCTCACTAAATCCCGGGACAGGGGTTGGTTCACCCCTCCACTTT.

The chain recombines TRBV7-2 with TRBJ1-1, with 7 positions matching TRBD1. This CDR3 contains 14 residues. CDR1 and CDR2 (germline): SGHTA, FQGNSA. V shed 4 bases, J shed 6 bases, and the junction held 8 bases outside the gene matches. CDR3 region: CASSYPGGFAEAFF. In DNA, the CDR3 is TGTGCCAGCAGCTACCCAGGGGGATTTGCTGAAGCTTTCTTT.

This chain joins TRBV7-7 and TRBJ2-5, with D maybe TRBD1 (6 bases). Trimming cost V 8 bases and J 2 bases, with 12 bases left between them. The germline gives CDR1 SSHAT, CDR2 FNYEAQ (reference sequence). The CDR3 is 13 amino acids. The CDR3 is CASSRGPQETQYF. The CDR3 nucleotides read TGTGCCAGCTCCAGGGGTCCACAAGAGACCCAGTACTTC.

The rearrangement uses TRBV3-1 (or the pseudogene TRBV3-2) and TRBJ2-7; D may be TRBD1 (6 bases). Per the germline V gene, CDR1 is LGHDT and CDR2 is YNNKEL (reference sequence). V was pared by 1 base and J by 5 bases, with 9 bases between. This CDR3 comprises 13 residues. The CDR3 reads CASSQAGADEQYF. The CDR3 nucleotides read TGTGCCAGCAGCCAAGCAGGGGCGGACGAGCAGTACTTC.

V usage is TRBV9 and J usage is TRBJ1-2; TRBD1 matches at 8 bases. CDR1 SGDLS and CDR2 YYNGEE come from the germline V gene. The CDR3 loop spans 14 amino acids. Trimming removed 3 bases from V and 8 bases from J; junction bases left unmatched: 9. The CDR3 nucleotides read TGTGCCAGCAGCGAGACAGGGGATACGGTCGGCTACACCTTC. Amino acid sequence: CASSETGDTVGYTF.

The rearrangement links TRBV6-5 to TRBJ2-5, with TRBD2 matching over 7 bases. This CDR3 is built from 13 residues. V shed 6 bases and J 5 bases; nucleotides not matched to a gene: 6. Germline CDR1 is MNHEY and CDR2 is SVGAGI. The CDR3 is CASRWSGAETQYF. DNA of the CDR3: TGTGCCAGCAGATGGAGCGGGGCGGAGACCCAGTACTTC.

The V gene is TRBV21-1, the J gene TRBJ2-1; TRBD1 is the table's D call, not checked against the DNA. TRBV21-1 is a recognized pseudogene. CDR3 length: 15 residues. The CDR3 bases are TGTGCCAGCAGCGAAACACAGGGGGCATTTGATGAGCAGTTCTTC. Protein sequence: CASSETQGAFDEQFF.

The chain has TRBV7-3 and TRBJ2-2; tentatively, D is TRBD2 (5 bases). CDR1 and CDR2 (germline): SGHTA, FQGTGA. Trimming removed 6 bases at V and 6 bases at J, with 11 bases between. CDR3 size: 13 residues. CDR3 DNA: TGTGCCAGCAGACGGACTGTGGCCGGGGAGCTGTTTTTT. Translating gives CASRRTVAGELFF.

The gene calls are TRBV3-1 (or the pseudogene TRBV3-2) and TRBJ1-6; weak D call: TRBD1 (5 bases). The CDR3 totals 15 residues. Germline assignment: CDR1 LGHDT and CDR2 YNNKEL (reference sequence). Trimming shortened V by 4 bases and J by 12 bases, and 19 bases separated the two germline ends. CDR3 region: CASSPSTATDRPLHF. The CDR3 bases are TGTGCCAGCAGCCCTTCGACAGCTACTGACCGACCCCTCCACTTT.

The chain joins TRBV29-1 to TRBJ2-1, with no clear D. The CDR3 runs 12 residues. Deletions cut 4 bases from V and 9 bases from J, with 13 bases between. Germline CDR1 reads SQVTM; CDR2 reads ANQGSEA. The CDR3 region is CSVGQAPSEQFF. The DNA of the CDR3 is TGCAGCGTTGGTCAGGCCCCGTCTGAGCAGTTCTTC.

This chain joins TRBV5-1 and TRBJ2-1; D uncertain. CDR1 and CDR2 from the germline V gene are SGHRS and YFSETQ. V was cut by 0 bases and J by 6 bases, with 7 bases left in between. This CDR3 contains 13 residues. The CDR3 DNA reads as TGCGCCAGCAGCTTGGGGCTTGTCAATGAGCAGTTCTTC. This encodes CASSLGLVNEQFF.

The genes are TRBV20-1 and TRBJ1-1; D is ambiguous. CDR3 size: 13 residues. Germline CDR1 reads DFQATT; CDR2 reads SNEGSKA (reference sequence). V gave up 3 bases and J gave up 0 bases, with 8 bases separating them. CDR3 coding DNA: TGCAGTGCTAGTACACAGTTGAACACTGAAGCTTTCTTT. This gives the protein CSASTQLNTEAFF.

The rearrangement joins TRBV11-3 to TRBJ2-5, with TRBD2 matching over 15 bases. The J segment lost 1 base and the V segment lost 5 bases, leaving 2 bases of the junction unmatched. The germline CDR1 and CDR2 sequences are SGHNT and YENEEA. CDR3 length: 16 amino acids. DNA of the CDR3: TGTGCCAGCAGCGAGGGACTAGCGGGGGGCCAAGAGACCCAGTACTTC. As protein: CASSEGLAGGQETQYF.

The rearrangement joins TRBV10-3 to TRBJ1-2, with no clear D. Germline-derived CDR1 and CDR2 are ENHRY and SYGVKD. The length of the CDR3 is 12 residues. Trimming removed 6 bases from V and 3 bases from J, with 8 bases in between. The CDR3 protein is CAIRGEDYGYTF. CDR3 sequence (DNA): TGTGCCATCAGGGGAGAGGACTATGGCTACACCTTC.